The T cell receptor (beta chain) under discussion was sequenced for a study of blood T cell repertoires in COVID-19. Method: immunoSEQ multiplex PCR; TCRdb's copy keeps in-frame clones and lacks some. The sample shows about 240,000 clones, roughly four fifths of them seen only once. CDR1 is SGHRS and CDR2 is YFSETQ in the germline V gene. This CDR3 contains 14 residues. V was clipped by 3 bases and J by 0 bases, with 8 bases between them. V usage is TRBV5-1 and J usage is TRBJ2-3; a weak D match, TRBD1 (5 bases). The TCR originated in a woman older than 75 with COVID-19, enrolled during active disease. The material sequenced was peripheral blood. This chain's CDR3 is CASSSQGSTDTQYF. CDR3 sequence (DNA): TGCGCCAGCAGCTCTCAGGGTAGCACAGATACGCAGTATTTT.